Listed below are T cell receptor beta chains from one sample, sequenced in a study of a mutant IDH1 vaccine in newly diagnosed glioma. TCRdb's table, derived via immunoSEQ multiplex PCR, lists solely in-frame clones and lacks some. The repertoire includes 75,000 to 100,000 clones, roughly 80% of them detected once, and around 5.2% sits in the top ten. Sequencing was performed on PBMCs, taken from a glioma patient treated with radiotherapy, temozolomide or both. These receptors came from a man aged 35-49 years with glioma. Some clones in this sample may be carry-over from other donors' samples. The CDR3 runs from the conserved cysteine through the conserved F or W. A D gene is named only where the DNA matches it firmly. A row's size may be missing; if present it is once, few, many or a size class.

DNA: TGTGCCAGCAGACTTATAGGAGACAGGGGAGGCGAGCAGTACTTC
CDR3: CASRLIGDRGGEQYF
V: TRBV7-9
size: .
J: TRBJ2-7
D: TRBD1

DNA: TGTGCCAGCTCACCTTCGACAGGTACAGGCACTGAAGCTTTCTTT
CDR3: CASSPSTGTGTEAFF
V: TRBV18
size: .
J: TRBJ1-1
D: .

DNA: TGTGCCAGCAGTTCCCCGGGACACAAATCCTACGAGCAGTACTTC
CDR3: CASSSPGHKSYEQYF
V: TRBV6-9
size: .
J: TRBJ2-7
D: .

DNA: TGTGCCAGCAGCTTAGGATTCGGGTTTAGCGCCGGGGAGCTGTTTTTT
CDR3: CASSLGFGFSAGELFF
V: TRBV7-8
size: .
J: TRBJ2-2
D: .

DNA: TGTGCCAGCAGCCTACAGGGGGCTTTCGGGGCTGAAGCTTTCTTT
CDR3: CASSLQGAFGAEAFF
V: TRBV11-2
size: .
J: TRBJ1-1
D: TRBD1

DNA: TGTGCCAGCAGCTTAATGGGGGTACCTAATGAAAAACTGTTTTTT
CDR3: CASSLMGVPNEKLFF
V: TRBV7-9
size: .
J: TRBJ1-4
D: .

DNA: TGTGCCAGCAGCCTTGACCCTTTGGAGACCCAGTACTTC
CDR3: CASSLDPLETQYF
V: TRBV5-5
size: .
J: TRBJ2-5
D: .

DNA: TGTGCCAGCAGTTACTCGGCGGGCAGAGGCATGTTTTTT
CDR3: CASSYSAGRGMFF
V: TRBV6-5
size: .
J: TRBJ1-4
D: .

DNA: TGTGCCAGCAGCTTGAGACTTCGTGGGACGGATGAAGCTTTCTTT
CDR3: CASSLRLRGTDEAFF
V: TRBV7-2
size: .
J: TRBJ1-1
D: .

DNA: TGCGCCAGCAGTCGGGACACAGATCAGCCCCAGCATTTT
CDR3: CASSRDTDQPQHF
V: TRBV5-1
size: .
J: TRBJ1-5
D: .

DNA: TGTGCCACCAGCAGAGATTGGCAGGGATCCTATGGCTACACCTTC
CDR3: CATSRDWQGSYGYTF
V: TRBV15
size: .
J: TRBJ1-2
D: .

DNA: TGTGCCAGCAGCAAAGCGGCTCGATCTAGGCTGTACAATCAGCCCCAGCATTTT
CDR3: CASSKAARSRLYNQPQHF
V: TRBV21-1
size: few
J: TRBJ1-5
D: .

DNA: TGCGCCAGCAGCCAAGATAACGCGGGGGGATTCACCGGGGAGCTGTTTTTT
CDR3: CASSQDNAGGFTGELFF
V: TRBV4-1
size: .
J: TRBJ2-2
D: TRBD2

DNA: TGTGCCAGCAGCTCAGCGGATAGCGGGGGGGCGGGTACGCAGTATTTT
CDR3: CASSSADSGGAGTQYF
V: TRBV7-2
size: few
J: TRBJ2-3
D: TRBD2